This TCR beta chain stems from a study of blood T cell repertoires in COVID-19. Study at large: Specimens from acute and convalescent COVID-19 originated in the United States, Italy and Spain. T cells, B-cell-depleted T cells, or PBMCs supplied cDNA or gDNA.

The CDR3 contains 15 residues. From germline, CDR1 is MGHRA and CDR2 YSYEKL. Trimming at V came to 4 bases and at J to 2 bases, leaving 5 bases not matched to a gene. This clone occurred a few times. Some clones are missing from TCRdb's copy, which holds only in-frame ones; the method was immunoSEQ multiplex PCR. The data show 81,000 or so clones, just under 85% seen once. Material for sequencing was peripheral blood. The chain carries TRBV4-1 and TRBJ2-3; TRBD2 agrees at 8 bases. The origin of this receptor is a woman in her 70s with active or convalescent COVID-19. The CDR3 reads CASSLLAGLTDTQYF. The CDR3 DNA sequence: TGCGCCAGCAGCCTATTAGCGGGGCTCACAGATACGCAGTATTTT.